The 2 T cell receptor beta chains given below trace back to one sample, sequenced in a study of T cell repertoires in cytomegalovirus infection (dated by TCRdb to the late 2010s). The sequencer listed for this sample is Illumina HiSeq 1500. TCRdb handled the public reads itself, with Q25 trimming in fastp and clone calling in MiXCR, and kept productive beta chains. Rows are unified per CDR3 protein, each entry keeping the most common DNA and genes. The sample data list about 530,000 distinct CDR3 sequences, and 26% of these were observed just once. The ten largest clones represent roughly an eighth of the sample. Sequenced material: PBMCs. Every receptor here comes from a human donor in good health (CMV status not recorded). Some clones in this sample may be carry-over from other donors' samples.

The chain uses TRBV29-1 and TRBJ2-3, with D unclear. The germline V and J ends were trimmed by 1 base and 6 bases, with 2 bases remaining between them. This CDR3 is built from 10 residues. CDR1 is SQVTM and CDR2 is ANQGSEA in the germline V gene. The CDR3 DNA follows: TGCAGCGTTGAAGGGGATACGCAGTATTTT. Translating gives CSVEGDTQYF.

The rearrangement uses TRBV7-9 and TRBJ2-7; the match to TRBD2 covers 9 bases. V shed 5 bases and J 5 bases; nucleotides not matched to a gene: 13. This CDR3 is built from 16 residues. Germline V gene data show CDR1 as SEHNR and CDR2 as FQNEAQ (reference sequence). The CDR3 DNA reads as TGTGCCAGCAGCGGGGCAAACAGGACTAGCGTCGACGAGCAGTACTTC. Its translation: CASSGANRTSVDEQYF.